Shown below are 24 T cell receptor beta chains from a single sample sequenced in a study of blood T cell repertoires in COVID-19. The assay was immunoSEQ multiplex PCR, and TCRdb's table has in-frame clones only and misses some. The table shows tens of thousands of clones, with 80% to 90% occurring only once. The sequencing sample was made of peripheral blood. The source of these receptors is a man aged 60 to 69 with acute or convalescent COVID-19.

This clone has just one count. V is TRBV5-1 and J is TRBJ2-1; 11 bases are shared with TRBD1. CDR1 and CDR2 from the germline V gene are SGHRS and YFSETQ. CDR3 length equals 15 residues. Unmatched junction bases numbered 8, after V lost 2 bases and J lost 10 bases. CDR3 region: CASSFGGTGGREQFF. For the CDR3, the DNA is TGCGCCAGCAGCTTCGGCGGGACAGGGGGAAGGGAGCAGTTCTTC.

V and J are TRBV5-4 and TRBJ2-2; 7 positions agree with TRBD1. The CDR3 has 15 residues. The J segment lost 5 bases and the V segment lost 3 bases, leaving 7 bases of the junction unmatched. Germline V gene sequence: CDR1 SGHNT, CDR2 YYREEE (reference sequence). This CDR3 reads CASSSPGQTTGELFF. In DNA, the CDR3 is TGTGCCAGCAGCTCACCGGGACAGACGACCGGGGAGCTGTTTTTT.

The V gene is TRBV11-2, the J gene TRBJ1-3; 7 bases agree with TRBD1. The CDR3 loop spans 16 amino acids. Trimming at V came to 5 bases and at J to 4 bases, leaving 11 bases not matched to a gene. Germline V gene lookup returns CDR1 SGHAT and CDR2 FQNNGV. CDR3: CASSRTRDRLGNTIYF. The CDR3, as DNA: TGTGCCAGCAGCCGTACCCGGGACAGACTCGGAAACACCATATATTTT.

The chain has TRBV3-1 (or the pseudogene TRBV3-2) and TRBJ1-3; D is unclear. The CDR3 loop spans 15 amino acids. V lost 3 bases and J 2 bases, leaving 11 bases between the germline ends. CDR1 is LGHDT, CDR2 YNNKEL, per germline (reference sequence). The CDR3 nucleotides are TGTGCCAGCAGCCACCTGGGCAGTCCTGGAAACACCATATATTTT. Amino acids: CASSHLGSPGNTIYF.

The chain combines TRBV6-5 with TRBJ1-1, with 10 bases matching TRBD1. Germline loops: CDR1 MNHEY, CDR2 SVGAGI. The CDR3 is made up of 13 amino acids. V gave up 5 bases and J gave up 6 bases; unmatched junction bases: 3. The CDR3 loop reads CASSRGQGAEAFF. CDR3 DNA: TGTGCCAGCAGTCGTGGACAGGGGGCTGAAGCTTTCTTT.

The chain recombines TRBV27 with TRBJ2-1; 13 nucleotides line up with TRBD2. J lost 12 bases, V lost 10 bases, and 9 bases had no gene match. The length of the CDR3 is 13 residues. Germline CDR1 is MNHEY and CDR2 is SMNVEV (reference sequence). The CDR3 coding sequence is TGTGCCACCCGGACTAGCGGGGGCCTGGCGCAGTTCTTC. It specifies CATRTSGGLAQFF.

The chain carries TRBV10-3 and TRBJ1-1, with D possibly being TRBD1 (5 bases). V was trimmed by 4 bases and J by 1 base, leaving 7 bases between them. This CDR3 region has 13 residues. Germline V gene lookup returns CDR1 ENHRY and CDR2 SYGVKD. The CDR3 sequence is CAISGQRNTEAFF. The CDR3 DNA follows: TGTGCCATCAGTGGACAGAGGAACACTGAAGCTTTCTTT.

V gene TRBV7-2 combines with J gene TRBJ1-1; D gene ambiguous. The germline V gene has CDR1 SGHTA and CDR2 FQGNSA. This CDR3 has 13 residues. V lost 6 bases, J lost 3 bases, and 11 bases lay in between. In DNA form, the CDR3 reads TGTGCCAGCAGTTCTGCAGCGTACACTGAAGCTTTCTTT. Protein product: CASSSAAYTEAFF.

This rearrangement joins TRBV27 to TRBJ2-2, with 8 bases aligning to TRBD2. The trim removed 8 bases at V and 4 bases at J, leaving 9 bases unmatched. The germline CDR1 and CDR2 sequences are MNHEY and SMNVEV (reference sequence). The CDR3 contains 15 residues. This CDR3 is CASGSSGGVTGELFF. CDR3 in DNA: TGTGCCAGCGGTTCCTCGGGAGGGGTCACCGGGGAGCTGTTTTTT.

The chain joins TRBV29-1 to TRBJ2-3, with 8 bases matching TRBD1. Germline-derived CDR1 and CDR2 are SQVTM and ANQGSEA. V was clipped by 4 bases and J by 14 bases; unmatched bases: 8. The length of the CDR3 is 11 residues. CDR3 loop: CSVGRQGRRYF. The CDR3, as DNA: TGCAGCGTTGGTAGACAGGGGAGGAGGTATTTT.

This clone was observed a few times. The chain's CDR3 is CSASPSGGVNEQFF. The CDR3 region has the DNA TGCAGTGCTAGTCCTAGCGGGGGCGTGAATGAGCAGTTCTTC. The chain combines TRBV20-1 with TRBJ2-1, with 10 positions matching TRBD2. CDR3 size: 14 residues. J lost 7 bases, V lost 3 bases, and 6 bases had no gene match. Germline V gene lookup returns CDR1 DFQATT and CDR2 SNEGSKA (reference sequence).

V and J are TRBV19 and TRBJ1-1; TRBD1 aligns across 8 bases. The CDR3 runs 13 residues. With V trimmed by 9 bases and J by 1 base, 4 bases remained unmatched. Germline V gives CDR1 LNHDA, CDR2 SQIVND (reference sequence). DNA for the CDR3: TGTGCCAGCGGACAGGGTCAGAACACTGAAGCTTTCTTT. Amino acid sequence: CASGQGQNTEAFF.

The chain links TRBV7-2 to TRBJ1-1; 8 bases fit TRBD1. CDR1 and CDR2 from the germline V gene are SGHTA and FQGNSA. V shed 1 base, J shed 11 bases, and the junction held 12 bases outside the gene matches. There are 15 residues in the CDR3. The CDR3 region is CASSLDRGAGGRAFF. The CDR3 DNA follows: TGTGCCAGCAGCTTAGATAGGGGCGCAGGGGGCAGGGCTTTCTTT.

This chain connects TRBV7-2 to TRBJ1-2; D not certain. Germline CDR1 SGHTA, CDR2 FQGNSA. Between the trimmed V and J ends, which lost 1 base and 5 bases, there was a span of 11 bases. The CDR3 spans 14 residues. Here the CDR3 reads CASSLERGAYGYTF. The CDR3 DNA sequence: TGTGCCAGCAGCTTAGAGCGGGGAGCGTATGGCTACACCTTC.

This chain joins TRBV5-6 and TRBJ1-2; possible D gene TRBD1, 5 bases. V lost 0 bases and J lost 6, with 15 bases in between. Germline loops: CDR1 SGHDT, CDR2 YYEEEE. This CDR3 comprises 15 residues. CDR3 amino acids: CASSLVAGGFNGYTF. The CDR3 DNA reads as TGTGCCAGCAGCTTGGTCGCCGGGGGATTCAATGGCTACACCTTC.

This clone was seen a handful of times. This sequence joins TRBV7-9 and TRBJ2-5; 7 bases are shared with TRBD2. The trim removed 4 bases at V and 3 bases at J, leaving 11 bases unmatched. This CDR3 has 16 amino acids. Germline assignment: CDR1 SEHNR and CDR2 FQNEAQ (reference sequence). In nucleotides, the CDR3 is TGTGCCAGCAGCTCCCCTAAGAAGGGAGGGGAAGAGACCCAGTACTTC. Protein: CASSSPKKGGEETQYF.

This chain uses TRBV27 with TRBJ1-1, with TRBD1 identical over 8 bases. Germline V lookup: CDR1 MNHEY, CDR2 SMNVEV (reference sequence). V lost 3 bases and J lost 0; bases outside the gene matches: 9. The CDR3 sequence is 17 residues long. In DNA, the CDR3 is TGTGCCAGCAGTTTTTACAGGGGGACGGGGGTGAACACTGAAGCTTTCTTT. This sequence encodes CASSFYRGTGVNTEAFF.

V gene TRBV11-2 combines with J gene TRBJ1-2; 9 bases match TRBD1. This CDR3 has 16 amino acids. Germline lookup yields CDR1 SGHAT and CDR2 FQNNGV. V was clipped by 4 bases and J by 5 bases; unmatched bases: 11. CDR3: CASSSYPGQGKYGYTF. CDR3 nucleotides: TGTGCCAGCAGCTCCTACCCGGGACAGGGAAAATATGGCTACACCTTC.

The CDR3 region is CASSTYDSPYEQYF. CDR3 DNA: TGTGCCAGTAGTACTTACGACAGTCCCTACGAGCAGTACTTC. The chain employs TRBV19 and TRBJ2-7, with D maybe TRBD1 (5 bases). V was cut by 4 bases and J by 2 bases, with 12 bases left in between. Looked up from germline, CDR1 is LNHDA and CDR2 is SQIVND (reference sequence). The CDR3 contains 14 residues.

This chain links TRBV27 with TRBJ1-5, with D possibly TRBD1 on 5 matching bases. The CDR3 contains 14 residues. The ends were cut back, 6 bases at V and 7 bases at J, with 16 bases in the middle. Per the germline V gene, CDR1 is MNHEY and CDR2 is SMNVEV (reference sequence). This chain's CDR3 is CASSLGGGRQPQHF. CDR3 nucleotide sequence: TGTGCCAGCAGCCTTGGGGGAGGGAGACAGCCCCAGCATTTT.

The rearrangement uses TRBV30 and TRBJ2-1; perhaps TRBD2 as D (6 bases). Between the trimmed V and J ends, which lost 4 bases and 9 bases, there was a span of 22 bases. The germline CDR1 and CDR2 sequences are GTSNPN and SVGIG (reference sequence). The CDR3 has 15 residues. The CDR3 DNA reads TGTGCCTGGACGCCCCGAAGGCGGGAAACGGGTGAGCAGTTCTTC. Its translation is CAWTPRRRETGEQFF.

This clone came up once. This chain joins TRBV9 and TRBJ2-3; 7 bases are shared with TRBD2. Losses at the gene ends were 0 bases for V and 3 bases for J; bases not matched to a gene: 1. CDR3 length: 14 amino acids. Germline CDR1 is SGDLS and CDR2 is YYNGEE. CDR3 in DNA: TGTGCCAGCAGCGTAGTCGGGGGGACAGATACGCAGTATTTT. This codes for CASSVVGGTDTQYF.

This clone is medium-sized in the sample. The V and J genes are TRBV5-5 and TRBJ1-6; D is uncertain. CDR1 and CDR2 from the germline V gene are SGHKS and YYEKEE (reference sequence). Trimming shortened V by 0 bases and J by 7 bases, and 5 bases separated the two germline ends. This CDR3 has 13 amino acids. As DNA, the CDR3 is TGTGCCAGCAGCTTGGAAACAAATTCACCCCTCCACTTT. Translation: CASSLETNSPLHF.

This clone was counted once. The chain is built from TRBV2 and TRBJ1-1, with D perhaps TRBD1 (5 bases). The germline gives CDR1 SNHLY, CDR2 FYNNEI. The CDR3 consists of 18 residues. V was shortened by 5 bases and J by 3 bases, with 25 bases between the two germline ends. Here the CDR3 DNA reads TGTGCCAGCAGTTCGCTCACCAAGATAGGTGGACAAGACACTGAAGCTTTCTTT. Translated: CASSSLTKIGGQDTEAFF.